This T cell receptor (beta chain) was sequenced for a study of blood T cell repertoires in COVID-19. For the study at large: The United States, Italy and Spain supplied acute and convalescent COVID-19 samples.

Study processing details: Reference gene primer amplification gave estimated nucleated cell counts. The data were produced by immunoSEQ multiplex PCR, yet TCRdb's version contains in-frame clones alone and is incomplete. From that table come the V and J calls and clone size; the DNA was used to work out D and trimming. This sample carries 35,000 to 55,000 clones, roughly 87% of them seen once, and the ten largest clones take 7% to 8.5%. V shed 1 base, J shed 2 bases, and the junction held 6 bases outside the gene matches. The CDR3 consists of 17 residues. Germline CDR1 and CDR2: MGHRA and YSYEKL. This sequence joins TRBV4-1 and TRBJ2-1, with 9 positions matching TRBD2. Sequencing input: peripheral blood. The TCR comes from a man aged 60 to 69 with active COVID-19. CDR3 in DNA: TGCGCCAGCAGCCAAGGGGGACTAGCTGCTCCCTACAATGAGCAGTTCTTC. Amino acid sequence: CASSQGGLAAPYNEQFF.